The 20 T cell receptor beta chains below all came from one sample that was sequenced in a study of T cell responses to AZD1222 COVID-19 vaccine. Sequencing was performed with immunoSEQ multiplex PCR; in TCRdb, only in-frame clones are kept and a portion is missing. The table has about 110,000 clones, more than 90% seen once. The sequencing used peripheral blood, collected on day 0 of AZD1222 vaccination. These receptors came from an adult in good health.

This clone is a singleton in its sample. The chain has TRBV6-1 and TRBJ2-1; a possible D gene is TRBD1 (5 bases). The CDR3 spans 16 residues. Trimming left V 4 bases short and J 2 bases short, with 15 bases between. Germline V gene sequence: CDR1 MNHNS, CDR2 SASEGT. The CDR3 bases are TGTGCCAGCAGTGCGCCGCGGAAGGGGACCTACAATGAGCAGTTCTTC. As protein: CASSAPRKGTYNEQFF.

The J gene is TRBJ2-7, the V gene TRBV28; D unresolved. Germline V gives CDR1 MDHEN, CDR2 SYDVKM. V shed 5 bases and J shed 7 bases, with 12 bases lying between them. This CDR3 has 12 residues. The CDR3 protein is CASSPLRREQYF. CDR3 coding DNA: TGTGCCAGCAGTCCCCTCCGTCGTGAGCAGTACTTC.

V usage is TRBV7-8 and J usage is TRBJ1-1; D unresolved. Per germline, CDR1 SGHVS and CDR2 FQNEAQ. CDR3 length: 15 amino acids. The ends were cut back, 2 bases at V and 1 base at J, with 11 bases in the middle. For the CDR3, the DNA is TGTGCCAGCAGCTTATTAAGAGGAACGAACACTGAAGCTTTCTTT. It yields the protein CASSLLRGTNTEAFF. Using reference TRBV7-8 and TRBJ1-1 for the parts outside the CDR3, the full variable domain is GAGVSQSPRYKVAKRGQDVALRCDPISGHVSLFWYQQALGQGPEFLTYFQNEAQLDKSGLPSDRFFAERPEGSVSTLKIQRTQQEDSAVYLCASSLLRGTNTEAFFGQGTRLTVV.

Remarks on this clone: This sample includes further DNA sequences coding for the same CDR3. The genes are TRBV27 and TRBJ1-4; 10 nucleotides match TRBD1. The length of the CDR3 is 13 residues. Germline lookup yields CDR1 MNHEY and CDR2 SMNVEV (reference sequence). Trimming cost V 5 bases and J 8 bases; bases outside gene matches: 2. CDR3 protein: CASSRDRGEKLFF. CDR3 DNA: TGTGCCAGCAGTAGGGACAGGGGAGAAAAACTGTTTTTT.

V is TRBV19 and J is TRBJ1-5, with a possible D match to TRBD1 (6 bases). V lost 6 bases and J lost 3, with 9 bases in between. The length of the CDR3 is 13 residues. In germline, CDR1 is LNHDA, CDR2 SQIVND (reference sequence). CDR3 in DNA: TGTGCCAGTAGCGACAGGAACAATCAGCCCCAGCATTTT. It is translated as CASSDRNNQPQHF.

This chain connects TRBV7-3 to TRBJ2-7, with D tentatively TRBD1 or TRBD2 (5 bases each). The CDR3 contains 13 residues. CDR1 and CDR2 (germline): SGHTA, FQGTGA. Trimming stripped 2 bases from V and 5 bases from J, with 10 bases between. CDR3 DNA sequence: TGTGCCAGCAGCTTATATCAGGGAGACGAGCAGTACTTC. Residues: CASSLYQGDEQYF. Together with reference TRBV7-3 and TRBJ2-7, the CDR3 gives the full variable domain: GAGVSQTPSNKVTEKGKYVELRCDPISGHTALYWYRQSLGQGPEFLIYFQGTGAADDSGLPNDRFFAVRPEGSVSTLKIQRTERGDSAVYLCASSLYQGDEQYFGPGTRLTVT.

J is TRBJ2-7 and V is TRBV14; 8 bases are shared with TRBD1. The CDR3 spans 14 residues. From germline, CDR1 is SGHDN and CDR2 FVKESK. J lost 2 bases, V lost 5 bases, and 5 bases had no gene match. DNA of the CDR3: TGTGCCAGCAGCTTACGGGACAGGCCCTACGAGCAGTACTTC. The encoded protein is CASSLRDRPYEQYF.

This chain links TRBV11-2 with TRBJ1-1, with D unclear. Germline CDR1 SGHAT, CDR2 FQNNGV. The V end was cut by 6 bases, the J end by 2 bases, with 25 bases between. The CDR3 extends over 18 amino acids. The CDR3 loop is CASSQMGGSGPINTEAFF. CDR3 in DNA: TGTGCCAGCAGTCAGATGGGAGGTTCAGGACCCATCAACACTGAAGCTTTCTTT.

This chain links TRBV7-9 with TRBJ1-4; 7 bases line up with TRBD1. After removal of 0 bases from V and 6 bases from J, the junction contained 16 bases not matched to a gene. The CDR3 has 19 residues. The V gene's germline CDR1 is SEHNR and CDR2 FQNEAQ (reference sequence). CDR3 sequence reads: CASSLAQYLRTGPYEKLFF. The DNA of the CDR3 is TGTGCCAGCAGCTTAGCGCAGTACTTACGGACAGGCCCTTATGAAAAACTGTTTTTT.

This chain connects TRBV7-2 to TRBJ1-5, with a possible D match to TRBD1 (5 bases). Trimming removed 1 base at V and 1 base at J, with 11 bases between. The CDR3 extends over 16 amino acids. Germline CDR1 is SGHTA and CDR2 is FQGNSA. The DNA of the CDR3 is TGTGCCAGCAGCTTAGATAGCGGGGGGAGCAATCAGCCCCAGCATTTT. It yields the protein CASSLDSGGSNQPQHF.

This chain joins TRBV6-5 and TRBJ1-1, with 9 bases identical to TRBD1. The V and J ends lost 5 bases and 0 bases, in that order; junction bases with no gene match: 4. The V gene's germline CDR1 is MNHEY and CDR2 SVGAGI. The CDR3 contains 15 residues. The CDR3 region has the DNA TGTGCCAGCAGTCAACAGGGGGCTATGAACACTGAAGCTTTCTTT. This encodes CASSQQGAMNTEAFF.

The count of this clone is one. This sequence joins TRBV28 and TRBJ2-3; 8 nucleotides line up with TRBD2. V was clipped by 6 bases and J by 3 bases; unmatched bases: 14. The CDR3 has 17 amino acids. Germline V CDR1 and CDR2: MDHEN, SYDVKM. The CDR3 spells CASRAGGVWSVTDTQYF. DNA for the CDR3: TGTGCCAGCAGGGCGGGGGGCGTCTGGTCGGTGACAGATACGCAGTATTTT.

CDR3: CASSQLTRDNEQFF. CDR3 bases: TGTGCCAGCAGCCAACTGACTCGGGACAATGAGCAGTTCTTC. V is TRBV3-1 (or the pseudogene TRBV3-2) and J is TRBJ2-1; D not certain. Trimming took off 2 bases at V and 5 bases at J, with 10 bases between the two ends. The CDR3 has 14 amino acids. Germline assignment: CDR1 LGHDT and CDR2 YNNKEL (reference sequence).

This clone was seen a single time. The CDR3 reads CASSYSGGSYNSPLHF. CDR3 DNA: TGTGCCAGCAGTTACTCAGGGGGCTCCTATAATTCACCCCTCCACTTT. V is TRBV6-6 and J is TRBJ1-6; possibly TRBD1 for D (6 bases). V lost 0 bases and J lost 0, with 6 bases in between. The germline V gene has CDR1 MNHNY and CDR2 SVGAGI (reference sequence). The CDR3 has 16 amino acids.

This chain uses TRBV7-9 with TRBJ2-2, with unresolved D. The V gene lost 6 bases and the J gene lost 7 bases, with 12 bases spanning the gap. The CDR3 runs to 13 residues. Germline values: CDR1 SEHNR, CDR2 FQNEAQ (reference sequence). DNA for the CDR3: TGTGCCAGCAGTGGCGACACGGTCGGGGAGCTGTTTTTT. Its protein is CASSGDTVGELFF.

The CDR3 here is CASSIVSQETQYF. DNA for the CDR3: TGTGCCAGTAGTATAGTCTCCCAAGAGACCCAGTACTTC. This chain uses TRBV19 with TRBJ2-5; D ambiguous. V was clipped by 1 base and J by 1 base, with 4 bases between them. This CDR3 contains 13 residues. Germline V gene sequence: CDR1 LNHDA, CDR2 SQIVND (reference sequence).

The chain uses TRBV20-1 and TRBJ2-3; possible D gene TRBD1, 6 bases. The CDR3 is made up of 14 amino acids. The germline V gene encodes CDR1 DFQATT and CDR2 SNEGSKA (reference sequence). V lost 3 bases to trimming and J lost 0 bases, with 10 bases between them. The CDR3, as DNA: TGCAGTGCTAGTTCAACAGGGAGCACAGATACGCAGTATTTT. It is translated as CSASSTGSTDTQYF.

V usage is TRBV28 and J usage is TRBJ1-5; D perhaps matches TRBD1 (6 bases). CDR3 length equals 13 residues. V dropped 3 bases and J dropped 4 bases, with 7 bases sitting between them. Germline V gene sequence: CDR1 MDHEN, CDR2 SYDVKM. The CDR3 sequence is CASSFQGNQPQHF. The CDR3 DNA sequence: TGTGCCAGCAGTTTCCAGGGGAATCAGCCCCAGCATTTT.

The V gene is TRBV10-3, the J gene TRBJ1-5; 8 bases are a match to TRBD1. Germline CDR1 and CDR2: ENHRY and SYGVKD. The CDR3 has 14 residues. The V segment lost 5 bases and the J segment 2 bases; nucleotides outside the gene matches: 2. This CDR3 reads CAISIQGGNQPQHF. The DNA for the CDR3 is TGTGCCATCAGTATACAGGGGGGCAATCAGCCCCAGCATTTT.

The chain carries TRBV7-8 and TRBJ2-1, with 10 bases matching TRBD2. The CDR3 has 16 amino acids. CDR1 and CDR2 from the germline V gene are SGHVS and FQNEAQ. The trim removed 3 bases at V and 8 bases at J, leaving 10 bases unmatched. The CDR3 loop is CASSLSGGAILDEQFF. The CDR3 DNA reads as TGTGCCAGCAGCTTGAGCGGGGGGGCGATTCTGGATGAGCAGTTCTTC.